The TCR beta chain under discussion was sequenced for a study of PD-L1 blockade in urothelial cancer (dated by TCRdb to the late 2010s). For the study in its entirety: Therapy was started around 2014 for all patients, and atezolizumab 1,200 mg was administered intravenously every 3 weeks. About 90% of the roughly 29 patients were identified as males with urothelial cancer of bladder origin, and a prior smoking history was reported by 18 of 29 patients. An ECOG performance status of 0 or 1 was recorded for the patients, and 0 to 3 prior chemotherapy regimens had been received by the patients. Blood samples were analyzed at two time points: 3 weeks after treatment start (second dose) and 6 weeks after treatment start. Blood samples gave median yields of roughly 150,000 T cells and 82,636 unique TCRs, along with a median clonality of about 0.084. Somatic, immune and clinical correlates of response to PD-L1 blockade with atezolizumab in urothelial cancer were the focus of an exploratory multi-omic analysis. Pretreatment tumor samples and matched peripheral blood, collected serially before and after atezolizumab treatment, underwent TCR sequencing. Durable clinical benefit was defined as a progression-free survival longer than 6 months, and TCR features were additionally tested against progression-free survival and overall survival. In the same patients who had TCR sequencing, pretreatment tumors also underwent whole exome sequencing and RNA sequencing. Several patients achieved durable clinical benefit and some 21 did not. Pretreatment blood TCR-seq was available for about 27 patients, at least one posttreatment blood collection was obtained for around 25 patients, and tumor TCR-seq was available for around 25 patients. Overall results and qualifications from the work: Improved progression-free and overall survival was found to be associated with pretreatment peripheral blood TCR clonality below the median. Patients with durable benefit showed greater expansion of tumor-associated TCR clones in peripheral blood 3 weeks after starting treatment (n of about 20, p = 0.022). Because the sample size was small (n ≈ 29) and many of the analyses were exploratory, the results are meant to be hypothesis-generating.

According to the germline V gene, CDR1 reads SGHRS and CDR2 reads YFSETQ. The CDR3, cysteine through phenylalanine, is 15 amino acids long. Only the CDR3 DNA is retained, 45 bases long and in frame from the first base. Unmatched junction bases come to 8, with V trimmed by 3 bases and J by 5 bases. Each PCR received spiked-in synthetic TCR analog templates so that absolute template abundance could be estimated from read counts. Using the immunoSEQ assay, TCRbeta CDR3 regions were amplified from genomic DNA with bias-controlled V and J gene primers. Sequencing of rearranged TCRbeta segments was done at approximately 20X coverage. The original methods were these. Clustering was used to correct sequencing errors, and CDR3s were annotated against IMGT so that V, D and J genes could be assigned. Downstream analyses used only productive TCRbeta rearrangements and left out out-of-frame or stop-codon sequences. Clonality was calculated as one minus the Shannon entropy normalized by the log of the number of unique productive sequences. Fisher's exact test with Benjamini-Hochberg correction, at a threshold of adjusted p below 0.01, was used to find clones that differed between time points or between blood and tumor. Entries here come from immuneACCESS through TCRdb and include only in-frame sequences with V and J called. Some clones fail to appear in such tables; in the studies checked, an unresolved V gene covers under half of the shortfall, and the cause of the remainder is unknown. V, J and clone size derive from that table, while D and trimming were established from the DNA sequence. For this sample the table gives more than 40,000 clones, of which approximately 83% were detected only once. The top ten clones comprise more than 12% of the sample.

Turning to this clone: What antigen it recognizes has not been identified. Base qualities are missing; no much larger clone stands one base away.

The time point label for this specimen denotes: peripheral blood 6 weeks after treatment start. The cohort included about 27 patients with locally advanced or metastatic urothelial carcinoma who were treated at Memorial Sloan Kettering on a trial protocol. Peripheral blood mononuclear cells were collected pretreatment and during treatment, with between 1 and 8 total time points obtained per patient. The Qiagen DNeasy Blood extraction kit was used to purify genomic DNA from total PBMCs and tumor samples. Collected pretreatment and during treatment, PBMCs were isolated and stored as previously described.

This receptor chain uses TRBV5-1 and TRBJ1-1, with 9 bases matching TRBD1. The sample in question was PBMCs, obtained around atezolizumab (anti-PD-L1) treatment. The TCR comes from a man aged 55 to 70 with urothelial cancer. The CDR3 here reads CASSSSPGTGTEAFF. In nucleotides, the sequence is TGCGCCAGCAGCTCAAGTCCCGGGACAGGGACTGAAGCTTTCTTT.